Listed below are T cell receptor beta chains from one sample, sequenced in a study of T cell responses to AZD1222 COVID-19 vaccine. Sequenced by immunoSEQ multiplex PCR; TCRdb stores in-frame clones only, minus some. The table lists around 100,000 clones, 92% of them singletons, with about 1.2% in the top ten. The material was peripheral blood, obtained on day 0 of AZD1222 vaccination. Source of these receptors: an adult in good health. CDR3s include the opening cysteine and the closing phenylalanine or tryptophan. Each record gives: V gene, clone size, J gene, D gene, CDR3 protein, CDR3 DNA. The D gene is left open where the match is weak. Some rows have no size entry. The others give once, few or many, or a class for an expanded clone.

v_gene: TRBV5-8
abundance: -
j_gene: TRBJ2-7
d_gene: TRBD1
CDR3aa: CASSLSRGLNEQYF
CDR3nt: TGTGCCAGCAGCTTGAGCAGGGGGCTCAACGAGCAGTACTTC

v_gene: TRBV2
abundance: -
j_gene: TRBJ1-1
d_gene: -
CDR3aa: CASIMNTEAFF
CDR3nt: TGTGCCAGCATCATGAACACTGAAGCTTTCTTT

v_gene: TRBV12-5
abundance: -
j_gene: TRBJ2-1
d_gene: -
CDR3aa: CASGLSEQFF
CDR3nt: TGTGCTAGTGGTTTGTCTGAGCAGTTCTTC

v_gene: TRBV15
abundance: -
j_gene: TRBJ2-7
d_gene: -
CDR3aa: CATSREGQADEQYF
CDR3nt: TGTGCCACCAGCAGAGAAGGCCAAGCCGACGAGCAGTACTTC

v_gene: TRBV4-2
abundance: -
j_gene: TRBJ2-2
d_gene: -
CDR3aa: CASSQEQNTGELFF
CDR3nt: TGTGCCAGCAGCCAAGAACAGAACACCGGGGAGCTGTTTTTT

v_gene: TRBV6-2/TRBV6-3
abundance: -
j_gene: TRBJ1-2
d_gene: -
CDR3aa: CASSYLNYGYTF
CDR3nt: TGTGCCAGCAGTTACCTGAACTATGGCTACACCTTC

v_gene: TRBV19
abundance: many
j_gene: TRBJ2-2
d_gene: TRBD2
CDR3aa: CASSLASGNTGELFF
CDR3nt: TGTGCCAGTAGTTTGGCTAGCGGAAACACCGGGGAGCTGTTTTTT

v_gene: TRBV7-2
abundance: -
j_gene: TRBJ1-4
d_gene: -
CDR3aa: CASSLVAGQNEKLFF
CDR3nt: TGTGCCAGCAGCTTAGTGGCAGGGCAGAATGAAAAACTGTTTTTT

v_gene: TRBV15
abundance: -
j_gene: TRBJ1-1
d_gene: -
CDR3aa: CATSRARRHTEAFF
CDR3nt: TGTGCCACCAGCAGAGCAAGAAGGCACACTGAAGCTTTCTTT

v_gene: TRBV6-5
abundance: -
j_gene: TRBJ1-6
d_gene: TRBD1
CDR3aa: CASTRDSTNSPLHF
CDR3nt: TGTGCCAGCACCCGGGACAGCACTAATTCACCCCTCCACTTT

v_gene: TRBV6-6
abundance: -
j_gene: TRBJ2-3
d_gene: -
CDR3aa: CASSYSKDTQYF
CDR3nt: TGTGCCAGCAGTTACTCGAAGGATACGCAGTATTTT

v_gene: TRBV28
abundance: -
j_gene: TRBJ2-4
d_gene: -
CDR3aa: CASSPGLQLAKNIQYF
CDR3nt: TGTGCCAGCAGCCCCGGACTCCAGCTAGCCAAAAACATTCAGTACTTC

v_gene: TRBV19
abundance: -
j_gene: TRBJ1-5
d_gene: -
CDR3aa: CASKNRGGNQPQHF
CDR3nt: TGTGCCAGTAAAAATAGGGGTGGCAATCAGCCCCAGCATTTT

v_gene: TRBV5-6
abundance: -
j_gene: TRBJ2-2
d_gene: -
CDR3aa: CASSLDIRTANTGELFF
CDR3nt: TGTGCCAGCAGCTTGGACATTAGGACAGCGAACACCGGGGAGCTGTTTTTT

v_gene: TRBV25-1
abundance: -
j_gene: TRBJ1-5
d_gene: -
CDR3aa: CASSDRDGFNQPQHF
CDR3nt: TGTGCCAGCAGTGACCGGGACGGATTCAATCAGCCCCAGCATTTT

v_gene: TRBV19
abundance: once
j_gene: TRBJ2-2
d_gene: TRBD1
CDR3aa: CASTQTGSGTGELFF
CDR3nt: TGTGCCAGTACCCAGACAGGGTCGGGCACCGGGGAGCTGTTTTTT

v_gene: TRBV28
abundance: -
j_gene: TRBJ1-5
d_gene: TRBD1
CDR3aa: CASSPGTGGIQPQHF
CDR3nt: TGTGCCAGCAGTCCAGGGACAGGGGGCATTCAGCCCCAGCATTTT

v_gene: TRBV7-2
abundance: -
j_gene: TRBJ2-7
d_gene: TRBD1
CDR3aa: CASSPRQGWEQYF
CDR3nt: TGTGCCAGCAGCCCACGACAGGGGTGGGAGCAGTACTTC

v_gene: TRBV28
abundance: -
j_gene: TRBJ2-2
d_gene: -
CDR3aa: CASSSGDSQTGELFF
CDR3nt: TGTGCCAGCAGTTCGGGGGACAGCCAGACCGGGGAGCTGTTTTTT

v_gene: TRBV27
abundance: -
j_gene: TRBJ2-7
d_gene: -
CDR3aa: CASSLVGGALTYEQYF
CDR3nt: TGTGCCAGCAGTTTAGTCGGCGGGGCTCTAACCTACGAGCAGTACTTC

v_gene: TRBV14
abundance: -
j_gene: TRBJ2-1
d_gene: TRBD2
CDR3aa: CASSLTWTSGKREQFF
CDR3nt: TGTGCCAGCAGCCTGACTTGGACTAGCGGGAAGAGAGAGCAGTTCTTC

v_gene: TRBV30
abundance: once
j_gene: TRBJ1-1
d_gene: -
CDR3aa: CAWSARGLNTEAFF
CDR3nt: TGTGCCTGGAGTGCGAGGGGCCTGAACACTGAAGCTTTCTTT

v_gene: TRBV28
abundance: once
j_gene: TRBJ1-1
d_gene: -
CDR3aa: CASGLGVSMNTEAFF
CDR3nt: TGTGCCAGCGGCTTGGGGGTTTCCATGAACACTGAAGCTTTCTTT

v_gene: TRBV28
abundance: -
j_gene: TRBJ1-5
d_gene: TRBD1
CDR3aa: CASLDRGNQPQHF
CDR3nt: TGTGCCAGCCTTGACAGGGGGAACCAGCCCCAGCATTTT

v_gene: TRBV15
abundance: once
j_gene: TRBJ1-5
d_gene: -
CDR3aa: CATSRHGQSGNQPQHF
CDR3nt: TGTGCCACCAGCAGACACGGACAGTCGGGGAATCAGCCCCAGCATTTT

v_gene: TRBV28
abundance: -
j_gene: TRBJ2-1
d_gene: -
CDR3aa: CASSLGDTGPQFF
CDR3nt: TGTGCCAGCAGTTTAGGGGACACCGGACCGCAGTTCTTC

v_gene: TRBV30
abundance: -
j_gene: TRBJ1-1
d_gene: -
CDR3aa: CAWSVYTEAFF
CDR3nt: TGTGCCTGGAGTGTATACACTGAAGCTTTCTTT

v_gene: TRBV28
abundance: -
j_gene: TRBJ2-7
d_gene: TRBD2
CDR3aa: CPKLDSGSIHEQYF
CDR3nt: TGTCCAAAACTGGATAGCGGGAGTATCCACGAGCAGTACTTC

v_gene: TRBV19
abundance: -
j_gene: TRBJ2-7
d_gene: -
CDR3aa: CASSPTVTAVYHEQYF
CDR3nt: TGTGCCAGTAGCCCAACCGTCACCGCCGTTTACCACGAGCAGTACTTC

v_gene: TRBV3-1/TRBV3-2
abundance: -
j_gene: TRBJ1-2
d_gene: -
CDR3aa: CASSQEFRGELNYGYTF
CDR3nt: TGTGCCAGCAGCCAAGAATTCAGGGGAGAGCTTAACTATGGCTACACCTTC

v_gene: TRBV30
abundance: -
j_gene: TRBJ2-1
d_gene: TRBD2
CDR3aa: CAWTAGLAGGDEQFF
CDR3nt: TGTGCCTGGACTGCGGGACTAGCGGGGGGGGATGAGCAGTTCTTC

v_gene: TRBV10-3
abundance: -
j_gene: TRBJ1-1
d_gene: -
CDR3aa: CAISYTGFDTEAFF
CDR3nt: TGTGCCATCAGCTATACAGGGTTTGACACTGAAGCTTTCTTT

v_gene: TRBV19
abundance: -
j_gene: TRBJ1-3
d_gene: TRBD1
CDR3aa: CASSSGQGEGNTIYF
CDR3nt: TGTGCCAGTAGTTCTGGACAGGGGGAAGGAAACACCATATATTTT

v_gene: TRBV29-1
abundance: -
j_gene: TRBJ1-2
d_gene: -
CDR3aa: CSADQQGSYGYTF
CDR3nt: TGCAGCGCCGACCAACAGGGCTCCTATGGCTACACCTTC

v_gene: TRBV5-6
abundance: -
j_gene: TRBJ2-7
d_gene: TRBD1
CDR3aa: CASSWTGPSYEQYF
CDR3nt: TGTGCCAGCAGCTGGACAGGGCCCTCCTACGAGCAGTACTTC

v_gene: TRBV5-5
abundance: -
j_gene: TRBJ1-2
d_gene: -
CDR3aa: CASSPGHRVYGYTF
CDR3nt: TGTGCCAGCAGCCCGGGACACAGGGTTTATGGCTACACCTTC

v_gene: TRBV7-9
abundance: -
j_gene: TRBJ1-6
d_gene: -
CDR3aa: CASSLESQGGSPLHF
CDR3nt: TGTGCCAGCAGCTTAGAGTCGCAGGGCGGCTCACCCCTCCACTTT

v_gene: TRBV30
abundance: -
j_gene: TRBJ2-5
d_gene: -
CDR3aa: CAWSENQETQYF
CDR3nt: TGTGCCTGGAGCGAGAACCAAGAGACCCAGTACTTC

v_gene: TRBV7-2
abundance: -
j_gene: TRBJ1-5
d_gene: TRBD1
CDR3aa: CASSRDSSNQPQHF
CDR3nt: TGTGCCAGCAGCCGGGACAGTAGCAATCAGCCCCAGCATTTT

v_gene: TRBV5-1
abundance: few
j_gene: TRBJ1-3
d_gene: TRBD1
CDR3aa: CASSSQTGGAGNTIYF
CDR3nt: TGCGCCAGCAGCTCCCAAACAGGGGGAGCTGGAAACACCATATATTTT

v_gene: TRBV9
abundance: -
j_gene: TRBJ2-1
d_gene: -
CDR3aa: CASSASYEQFF
CDR3nt: TGTGCCAGCAGCGCCAGCTATGAGCAGTTCTTC

v_gene: TRBV28
abundance: -
j_gene: TRBJ1-3
d_gene: -
CDR3aa: CASSLGVISSSGNTIYF
CDR3nt: TGTGCCAGCAGTTTGGGGGTCATCTCAAGCTCTGGAAACACCATATATTTT

v_gene: TRBV30
abundance: -
j_gene: TRBJ1-1
d_gene: -
CDR3aa: CAWSLRLMNTEAFF
CDR3nt: TGTGCCTGGAGTCTTAGACTCATGAACACTGAAGCTTTCTTT

v_gene: TRBV7-8
abundance: -
j_gene: TRBJ1-6
d_gene: TRBD1
CDR3aa: CASSLAGQGNSPLHF
CDR3nt: TGTGCCAGCAGCTTAGCGGGACAGGGGAATTCACCCCTCCACTTT

v_gene: TRBV11-3
abundance: -
j_gene: TRBJ1-1
d_gene: -
CDR3aa: CASSLPQGNTEAFF
CDR3nt: TGTGCCAGCAGCCTACCGCAGGGAAACACTGAAGCTTTCTTT

v_gene: TRBV6-2/TRBV6-3
abundance: -
j_gene: TRBJ2-2
d_gene: -
CDR3aa: CASSLWWGGGTGELFF
CDR3nt: TGTGCCAGCAGCCTATGGTGGGGGGGCGGCACCGGGGAGCTGTTTTTT

v_gene: TRBV3-1/TRBV3-2
abundance: -
j_gene: TRBJ1-2
d_gene: -
CDR3aa: CASSHTNKGYTF
CDR3nt: TGTGCCAGCAGCCATACGAACAAAGGCTACACCTTC

v_gene: TRBV6-2/TRBV6-3
abundance: -
j_gene: TRBJ1-1
d_gene: -
CDR3aa: CASSYSNPPQNTEAFF
CDR3nt: TGTGCCAGCAGTTACTCAAACCCTCCTCAGAACACTGAAGCTTTCTTT

v_gene: TRBV24-1
abundance: -
j_gene: TRBJ2-2
d_gene: TRBD1
CDR3aa: CATSDLQQGDTGELFF
CDR3nt: TGTGCCACCAGTGATTTGCAACAGGGGGACACCGGGGAGCTGTTTTTT

v_gene: TRBV28
abundance: -
j_gene: TRBJ2-5
d_gene: -
CDR3aa: CASSASERGETQYF
CDR3nt: TGTGCCAGCAGTGCCTCTGAAAGAGGGGAGACCCAGTACTTC

v_gene: TRBV18
abundance: -
j_gene: TRBJ2-5
d_gene: TRBD1
CDR3aa: CASSPGSTGGAQETQYF
CDR3nt: TGTGCCAGCTCACCTGGATCTACAGGGGGCGCGCAGGAGACCCAGTACTTC

v_gene: TRBV5-1
abundance: -
j_gene: TRBJ1-3
d_gene: -
CDR3aa: CASSPSGGNTIYF
CDR3nt: TGCGCCAGCAGCCCCAGCGGTGGAAACACCATATATTTT